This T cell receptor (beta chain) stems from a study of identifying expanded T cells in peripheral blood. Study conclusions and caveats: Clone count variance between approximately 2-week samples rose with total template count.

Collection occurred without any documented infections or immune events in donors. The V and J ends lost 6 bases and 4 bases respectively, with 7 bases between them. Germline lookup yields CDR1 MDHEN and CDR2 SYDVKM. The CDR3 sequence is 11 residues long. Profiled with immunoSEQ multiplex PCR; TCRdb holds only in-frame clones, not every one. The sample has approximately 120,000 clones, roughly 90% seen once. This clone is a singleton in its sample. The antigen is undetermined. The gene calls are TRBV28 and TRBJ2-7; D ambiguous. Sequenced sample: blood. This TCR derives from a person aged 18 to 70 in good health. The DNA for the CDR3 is TGTGCCAGCAGCGCCCGTTACGAGCAGTACTTC. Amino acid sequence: CASSARYEQYF.